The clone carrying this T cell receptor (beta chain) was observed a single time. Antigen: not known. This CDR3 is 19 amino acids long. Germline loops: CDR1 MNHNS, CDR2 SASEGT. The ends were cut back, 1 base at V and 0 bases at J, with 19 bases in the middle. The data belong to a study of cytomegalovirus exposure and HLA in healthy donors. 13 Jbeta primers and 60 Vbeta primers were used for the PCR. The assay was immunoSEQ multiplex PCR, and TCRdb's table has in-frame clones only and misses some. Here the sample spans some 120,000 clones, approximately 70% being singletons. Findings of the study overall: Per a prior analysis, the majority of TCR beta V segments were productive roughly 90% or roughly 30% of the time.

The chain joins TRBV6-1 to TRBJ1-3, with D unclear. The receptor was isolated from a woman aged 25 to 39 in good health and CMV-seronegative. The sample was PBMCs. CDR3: CASSEGSWFLVNSGNTIYF. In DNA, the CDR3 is TGTGCCAGCAGTGAAGGGAGTTGGTTTCTTGTGAACTCTGGAAACACCATATATTTT.